The 25 T cell receptor beta chains below were found in one sample sequenced in a study of shared clonotypes between healthy human individuals. Profiled with immunoSEQ multiplex PCR; TCRdb holds only in-frame clones, not every one. Counted here are 2 million or so clones, just under 95% occurring once; the ten biggest clones make up about 1.1%. Terminally differentiated effector memory CD45RA+ cells were excluded from the naive CD8 cells, which were CD45RO-negative and positively selected for CCR7. Material: naive CD8+ T cells sorted from blood. The source is a man younger than 30 in good health.

The chain joins TRBV4-1 to TRBJ1-2, with D unresolved. The CDR3 runs 12 residues. The ends were cut back, 3 bases at V and 6 bases at J, with 8 bases in the middle. Germline V gives CDR1 MGHRA, CDR2 YSYEKL. The CDR3 nucleotides are TGCGCCAGCAGCCAGTTTAGCGATGGCTACACCTTC. It encodes CASSQFSDGYTF.

Points on this clone: Germline and junction disagree at one end, which may indicate a read error. The rearrangement uses TRBV5-4 and TRBJ2-3; 8 nucleotides agree with TRBD1. Germline V gives CDR1 SGHNT, CDR2 YYREEE (reference sequence). This CDR3 contains 14 residues. The chain's CDR3 is CASTLDRVTDTQYF. The CDR3 DNA is TGTGCCAGCACCTTGGACAGGGTGACAGATACGCAGTATTTT.

This sequence joins TRBV5-6 and TRBJ1-4; tentative D call: TRBD1 (5 bases). The CDR3 runs to 14 residues. V lost 4 bases to trimming and J lost 4 bases, with 11 bases between them. Germline CDR1 reads SGHDT; CDR2 reads YYEEEE. CDR3 loop: CASSRQLYNEKLFF. The CDR3 DNA follows: TGTGCCAGCAGCCGACAGTTATATAATGAAAAACTGTTTTTT.

This sequence joins TRBV13 and TRBJ2-4, with 7 bases fitting TRBD1. The germline V gene encodes CDR1 PRHDT and CDR2 FYEKMQ (reference sequence). With V trimmed by 2 bases and J by 5 bases, 6 bases remained unmatched. The CDR3 contains 15 residues. In nucleotides, the CDR3 is TGTGCCAGCAGCTTACTGAGGACAGGCGAAAACATTCAGTACTTC. Its protein product is CASSLLRTGENIQYF.

The gene calls are TRBV4-1 and TRBJ2-1; weak D call: TRBD2 (6 bases). The V gene's germline CDR1 is MGHRA and CDR2 YSYEKL. V lost 4 bases to trimming and J lost 0 bases, with 16 bases between them. The CDR3 runs to 17 residues. The CDR3 DNA reads as TGCGCCAGCAGCCTTTTAGCGGCAGAGAGCTCCTACAATGAGCAGTTCTTC. Translation gives CASSLLAAESSYNEQFF.

The genes are TRBV6-6 and TRBJ2-7, with 8 nucleotides matching TRBD2. The germline V gene has CDR1 MNHNY and CDR2 SVGAGI (reference sequence). The J segment lost 2 bases and the V segment lost 7 bases, leaving 7 bases of the junction unmatched. This CDR3 spans 14 amino acids. The chain's CDR3 is CASTSTSAAYEQYF. In DNA, the CDR3 is TGTGCCAGCACCTCGACTAGCGCGGCCTACGAGCAGTACTTC.

The chain uses TRBV7-9 and TRBJ2-5, with 11 bases lining up with TRBD2. CDR3 length equals 17 residues. J gave up 5 bases and V 5 bases, and 13 bases lay outside the gene matches. Germline-derived CDR1 and CDR2 are SEHNR and FQNEAQ (reference sequence). CDR3 nucleotides: TGTGCCAGCAGCACGGCCAACCAACTAGCGGGAGAGGAGACCCAGTACTTC. This translates into CASSTANQLAGEETQYF. Full variable domain (rest looked up from reference TRBV7-9 and TRBJ2-5): DTGVSQNPRHKITKRGQNVTFRCDPISEHNRLYWYRQTLGQGPEFLTYFQNEAQLEKSRLLSDRFSAERPKGSFSTLEIQRTEQGDSAMYLCASSTANQLAGEETQYFGPGTRLLVL.

The rearrangement uses TRBV28 and TRBJ2-7; 8 nucleotides agree with TRBD1. The CDR3 extends over 13 amino acids. Trimming took 8 bases from V and 5 from J; bases not matched to a gene: 8. CDR1 MDHEN and CDR2 SYDVKM come from the germline V gene. The CDR3 region is CASERTGYHEQYF. The CDR3 DNA reads TGTGCCAGCGAACGGACAGGGTACCACGAGCAGTACTTC.

This chain uses TRBV9 with TRBJ2-3; D might be TRBD1 (5 bases). The germline V gene encodes CDR1 SGDLS and CDR2 YYNGEE. V was trimmed by 3 bases and J by 6 bases, leaving 8 bases between them. CDR3 size: 12 residues. The chain's CDR3 is CASSGTSDTQYF. CDR3 DNA: TGTGCCAGCAGCGGGACATCTGATACGCAGTATTTT.

This sequence joins TRBV29-1 and TRBJ2-1, with 7 nucleotides matching TRBD1. The length of the CDR3 is 13 residues. J was trimmed by 9 bases and V by 7 bases; bases with no gene match: 12. CDR1 is SQVTM, CDR2 ANQGSEA, per germline. CDR3 loop: CSATEQGFTEQFF. The CDR3 bases are TGCAGCGCAACGGAACAGGGGTTTACTGAGCAGTTCTTC.

V and J are TRBV6-5 and TRBJ2-7; 9 bases line up with TRBD2. The CDR3 extends over 15 amino acids. The V segment lost 5 bases and the J segment 3 bases; nucleotides outside the gene matches: 8. Per the germline V gene, CDR1 is MNHEY and CDR2 is SVGAGI. The CDR3 here is CASSAGTSSGYEQYF. The CDR3 coding sequence is TGTGCCAGCAGTGCCGGGACTAGCAGTGGCTACGAGCAGTACTTC.

This clone has only one observation. The rearrangement uses TRBV4-1 and TRBJ2-2; D remains unclear. The CDR3 is 15 amino acids. Germline assignment: CDR1 MGHRA and CDR2 YSYEKL. The V end was cut by 2 bases, the J end by 5 bases, with 12 bases between. CDR3 DNA sequence: TGCGCCAGCAGCCAAAGGAAACAGTTGACCGGGGAGCTGTTTTTT. It specifies CASSQRKQLTGELFF.

This clone appeared a single time. The genes are TRBV15 and TRBJ2-7; tentatively, D is TRBD1 or TRBD2 (5 bases each). V was clipped by 0 bases and J by 9 bases, with 15 bases between them. The V gene's germline CDR1 is LNHNV and CDR2 YYDKDF (reference sequence). The CDR3 is made up of 14 amino acids. CDR3 sequence (DNA): TGTGCCACCAGCAGAGACCGGGACCGCGGAGGGCAGTACTTC. It translates to CATSRDRDRGGQYF.

Comment on this clone: This sample also contains other DNA sequences that code for the same CDR3. This chain uses TRBV6-5 with TRBJ1-1; TRBD1 agrees at 7 bases. Trimming at V came to 5 bases and at J to 3 bases, leaving 3 bases not matched to a gene. Germline CDR1 MNHEY, CDR2 SVGAGI. The CDR3 loop spans 13 amino acids. The CDR3 nucleotides are TGTGCCAGCAGTCTAACAGGGGACACTGAAGCTTTCTTT. Translation: CASSLTGDTEAFF.

The J gene is TRBJ2-7, the V gene TRBV10-2; 10 bases are a match to TRBD1. Germline V gives CDR1 WSHSY, CDR2 SAAADI. The length of the CDR3 is 15 residues. V was clipped by 8 bases and J by 4 bases; unmatched bases: 11. CDR3 in amino acids: CASGERGTGDYEQYF. CDR3 bases: TGCGCCAGCGGGGAGAGAGGGACAGGGGATTACGAGCAGTACTTC.

The rearrangement uses TRBV7-3 and TRBJ2-3; D unresolved. This CDR3 is built from 13 residues. Germline values: CDR1 SGHTA, CDR2 FQGTGA. The V end was cut by 4 bases, the J end by 6 bases, with 11 bases between. The CDR3 here is CASSYNNGDTQYF. The CDR3 DNA follows: TGTGCCAGCAGCTATAACAATGGGGATACGCAGTATTTT.

V is TRBV6-1 and J is TRBJ2-6, with no clear D. Germline V lookup: CDR1 MNHNS, CDR2 SASEGT. CDR3 length equals 14 residues. V dropped 6 bases and J dropped 1 base, with 7 bases sitting between them. The CDR3 region is CASSTASGANVLTF. The CDR3 DNA follows: TGTGCCAGCAGCACAGCTTCTGGGGCCAACGTCCTGACTTTC.

The chain employs TRBV23-1 and TRBJ2-7; tentatively, D is TRBD2 (6 bases). TRBV23-1 is noted as an ORF with a role that remains uncertain. The CDR3 length is 15 residues. V was cut by 5 bases and J by 3 bases, with 17 bases left in between. Here the CDR3 reads CASSSLTAGNYEQYF. The CDR3 DNA follows: TGCGCCAGCAGTTCCCTGACAGCGGGTAACTACGAGCAGTACTTC.

The rearrangement uses TRBV5-6 and TRBJ1-6; D is unclear. The ends were cut back, 1 base at V and 10 bases at J, with 6 bases in the middle. Germline V gene sequence: CDR1 SGHDT, CDR2 YYEEEE. This CDR3 contains 12 residues. CDR3 sequence (DNA): TGTGCCAGCAGCTTGCGCGGATCACCCCTCCACTTT. Residues: CASSLRGSPLHF.

The chain recombines TRBV6-1 with TRBJ1-6; a possible D gene is TRBD1 (6 bases). This CDR3 is 13 amino acids long. The V gene's germline CDR1 is MNHNS and CDR2 SASEGT. The V end was cut by 8 bases, the J end by 6 bases, with 11 bases between. CDR3 sequence reads: CASPGAGNSPLHF. The CDR3 DNA reads as TGTGCCAGCCCGGGGGCGGGTAATTCACCCCTCCACTTT.

The V call is TRBV13, the J call TRBJ2-3, with 9 bases that match TRBD2. The CDR3 extends over 18 amino acids. The V gene's germline CDR1 is PRHDT and CDR2 FYEKMQ (reference sequence). Trimming at V came to 5 bases and at J to 0 bases, leaving 12 bases not matched to a gene. CDR3 loop: CASSTIAGVGLSTDTQYF. The CDR3 coding sequence is TGTGCCAGCAGCACTATAGCGGGAGTCGGCCTCAGCACAGATACGCAGTATTTT.

This chain links TRBV7-6 with TRBJ2-3; perhaps D is TRBD1 or TRBD2 (5 bases each). The germline V gene has CDR1 SGHVS and CDR2 FNYEAQ. V was cut by 1 base and J by 2 bases, with 13 bases left in between. CDR3 size: 16 residues. In DNA, the CDR3 is TGTGCCAGCAGCTTAGGACCGGGGCCCATCACAGATACGCAGTATTTT. Translation: CASSLGPGPITDTQYF.

To note about this clone: Other DNA sequences in this specimen translate into the identical CDR3. The rearrangement links TRBV4-1 to TRBJ2-1, with a tentative D call TRBD2 (5 bases). The CDR3 covers 14 residues. The germline V gene encodes CDR1 MGHRA and CDR2 YSYEKL. Trimming cost V 1 base and J 2 bases, with 6 bases left between them. The CDR3 here is CASSQGGTYNEQFF. The DNA for the CDR3 is TGCGCCAGCAGCCAAGGAGGGACCTACAATGAGCAGTTCTTC.

The rearrangement uses TRBV7-9 and TRBJ2-7; D call uncertain. This CDR3 is 14 amino acids long. The ends were cut back, 5 bases at V and 2 bases at J, with 13 bases in the middle. Looked up from germline, CDR1 is SEHNR and CDR2 is FQNEAQ (reference sequence). CDR3 loop: CASSPDIHPYEQYF. The DNA for the CDR3 is TGTGCCAGCAGCCCTGACATCCACCCCTACGAGCAGTACTTC.

V and J are TRBV7-9 and TRBJ2-7, with a weak D call TRBD2 (6 bases). Germline loops: CDR1 SEHNR, CDR2 FQNEAQ (reference sequence). The CDR3 loop spans 15 amino acids. Trimming removed 3 bases at V and 7 bases at J, with 19 bases between. CDR3 residues: CASSFSGDPSLEQYF. CDR3 DNA: TGTGCCAGCAGCTTTTCGGGAGACCCCTCCCTGGAGCAGTACTTC.